The clone carrying this T cell receptor beta chain has a handful of counts. Each cDNA molecule carried a unique molecular identifier. TCRdb analysed the 5' RACE reads with MiXCR anew, one entry per CDR3 protein. Among tens of thousands of distinct CDR3 sequences listed, 12% were seen once. This sample was taken from a study of early T cells in non-severe SARS-CoV-2 infection. About the study: Sequencing of bulk RNA from unsorted whole blood was done, without chain pairing.

From germline, CDR1 is GTSNPN and CDR2 SVGIG (reference sequence). V was pared by 5 bases and J by 5 bases, with 18 bases between. CDR3 length: 14 residues. The sequence came from an adult who was a healthcare worker with PCR-confirmed SARS-CoV-2 infection or an uninfected control (not recorded which). Material for sequencing was whole blood. The V and J genes are TRBV30 and TRBJ1-1; D gene ambiguous. The CDR3, as DNA: TGTGCCTGGGATTACCGGGCCTTGGGGACTGAAGCTTTCTTT. Amino acids: CAWDYRALGTEAFF.